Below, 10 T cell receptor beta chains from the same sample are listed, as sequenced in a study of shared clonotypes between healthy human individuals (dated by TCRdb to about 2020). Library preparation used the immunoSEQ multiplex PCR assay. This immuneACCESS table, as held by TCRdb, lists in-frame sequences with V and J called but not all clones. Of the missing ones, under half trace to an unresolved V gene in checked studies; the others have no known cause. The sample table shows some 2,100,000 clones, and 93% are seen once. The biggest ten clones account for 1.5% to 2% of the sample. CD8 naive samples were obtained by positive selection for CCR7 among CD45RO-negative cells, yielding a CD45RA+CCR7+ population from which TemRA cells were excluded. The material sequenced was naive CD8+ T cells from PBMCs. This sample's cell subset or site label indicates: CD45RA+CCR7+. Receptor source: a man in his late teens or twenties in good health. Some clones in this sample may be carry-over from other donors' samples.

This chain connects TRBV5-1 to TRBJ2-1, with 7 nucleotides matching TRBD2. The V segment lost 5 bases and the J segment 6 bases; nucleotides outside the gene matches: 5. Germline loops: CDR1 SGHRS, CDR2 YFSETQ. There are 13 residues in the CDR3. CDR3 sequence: CASRLAKVNEQFF. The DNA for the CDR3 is TGCGCCAGCAGACTAGCGAAGGTCAATGAGCAGTTCTTC.

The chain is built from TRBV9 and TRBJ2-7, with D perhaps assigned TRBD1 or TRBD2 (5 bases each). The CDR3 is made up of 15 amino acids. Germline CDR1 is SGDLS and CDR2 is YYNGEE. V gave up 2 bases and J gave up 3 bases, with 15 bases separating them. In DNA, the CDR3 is TGTGCCAGCAGCGTTGGGGTGGGGACCAACTACGAGCAGTACTTC. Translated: CASSVGVGTNYEQYF. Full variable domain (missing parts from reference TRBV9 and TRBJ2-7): DSGVTQTPKHLITATGQRVTLRCSPRSGDLSVYWYQQSLDQGLQFLIQYYNGEERAKGNILERFSAQQFPDLHSELNLSSLELGDSALYFCASSVGVGTNYEQYFGPGTRLTVT.

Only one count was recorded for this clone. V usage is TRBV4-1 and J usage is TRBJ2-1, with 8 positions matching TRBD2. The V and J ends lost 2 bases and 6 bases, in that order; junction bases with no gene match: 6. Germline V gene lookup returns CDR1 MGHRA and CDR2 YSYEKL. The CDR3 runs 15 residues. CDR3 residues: CASSQTPGTSNEQFF. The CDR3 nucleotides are TGCGCCAGCAGCCAAACCCCCGGGACTAGCAATGAGCAGTTCTTC.

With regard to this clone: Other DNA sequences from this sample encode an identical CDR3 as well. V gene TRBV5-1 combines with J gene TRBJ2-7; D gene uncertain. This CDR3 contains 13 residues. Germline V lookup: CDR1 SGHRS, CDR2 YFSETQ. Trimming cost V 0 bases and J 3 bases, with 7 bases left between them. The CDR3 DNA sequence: TGCGCCAGCAGCTTGGGGGTCAACTACGAGCAGTACTTC. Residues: CASSLGVNYEQYF.

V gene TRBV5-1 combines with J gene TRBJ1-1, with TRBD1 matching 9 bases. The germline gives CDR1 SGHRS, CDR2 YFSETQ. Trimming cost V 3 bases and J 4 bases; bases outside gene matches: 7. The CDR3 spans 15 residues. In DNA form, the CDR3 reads TGCGCCAGCAGCTGGGCGGGACAGGGTCGCACTGAAGCTTTCTTT. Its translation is CASSWAGQGRTEAFF.

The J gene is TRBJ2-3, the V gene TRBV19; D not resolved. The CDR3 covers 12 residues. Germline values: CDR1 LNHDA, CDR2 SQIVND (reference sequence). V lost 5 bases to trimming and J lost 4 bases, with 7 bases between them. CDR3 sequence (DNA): TGTGCCAGTAGTCTTGAGGCAGATACGCAGTATTTT. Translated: CASSLEADTQYF.

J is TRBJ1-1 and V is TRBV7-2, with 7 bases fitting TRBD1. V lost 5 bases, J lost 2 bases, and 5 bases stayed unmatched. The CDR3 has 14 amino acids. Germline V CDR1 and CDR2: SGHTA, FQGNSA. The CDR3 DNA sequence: TGTGCCAGCAGCACCTACAGGGGTAACACTGAAGCTTTCTTT. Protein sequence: CASSTYRGNTEAFF.

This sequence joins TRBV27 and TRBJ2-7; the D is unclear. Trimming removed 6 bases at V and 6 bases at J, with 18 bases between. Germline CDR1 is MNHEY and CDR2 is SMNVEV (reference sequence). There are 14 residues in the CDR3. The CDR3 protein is CASSLRQSTREQYF. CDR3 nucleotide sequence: TGTGCCAGCAGCTTACGGCAGTCTACCCGCGAGCAGTACTTC.

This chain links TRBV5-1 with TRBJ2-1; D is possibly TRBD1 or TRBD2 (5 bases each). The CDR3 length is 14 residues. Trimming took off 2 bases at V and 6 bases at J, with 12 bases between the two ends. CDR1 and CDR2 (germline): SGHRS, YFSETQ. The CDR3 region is CASSFGTLINEQFF. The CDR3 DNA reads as TGCGCCAGCAGCTTCGGGACCCTCATCAATGAGCAGTTCTTC.

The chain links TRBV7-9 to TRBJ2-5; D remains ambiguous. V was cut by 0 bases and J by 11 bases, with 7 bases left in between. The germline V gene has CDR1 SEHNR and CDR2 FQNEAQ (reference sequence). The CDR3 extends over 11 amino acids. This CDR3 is CASSLAAQQYF. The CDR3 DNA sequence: TGTGCCAGCAGCTTAGCGGCTCAGCAGTACTTC.